The rows below give T cell receptor beta chains drawn from one sample of a study of T cells in Graves' hyperthyroidism and ophthalmopathy. TCRdb reprocessed the multiplex PCR reads with MiXCR, giving one entry per CDR3 protein. The sample includes hundreds of thousands of distinct CDR3 sequences, 38% of them seen just once. The sequenced material came from blood. These receptors originate from a man between 18 and 35 years old with Graves' hyperthyroidism. The CDR3 runs from the conserved cysteine through the conserved F or W. A D gene is named only where the DNA matches it firmly. Not all rows give a size; the values are once, few, many and, for expanded clones, a class.

clone_size: -
d_call: -
v_call: TRBV29-1
j_call: TRBJ2-1
cdr3_aa: CSLVLVGVNEQFF
cdr3_nt: TGCAGCCTAGTCTTGGTGGGGGTCAATGAGCAGTTCTTC

clone_size: -
d_call: -
v_call: TRBV6-6
j_call: TRBJ1-6
cdr3_aa: CASSYRTAENSPLHF
cdr3_nt: TGTGCCAGCAGTTACAGGACAGCGGAGAATTCACCCCTCCACTTT

clone_size: -
d_call: -
v_call: TRBV10-2
j_call: TRBJ2-2
cdr3_aa: CASIDTNTGELFF
cdr3_nt: TGCGCCAGCATAGACACGAACACCGGGGAGCTGTTTTTT

clone_size: many
d_call: TRBD2
v_call: TRBV7-3
j_call: TRBJ2-5
cdr3_aa: CASSSRTRRRQETQYF
cdr3_nt: TGTGCCAGCAGCTCTCGGACTAGGAGGAGGCAAGAGACCCAGTACTTC

clone_size: -
d_call: -
v_call: TRBV3-1
j_call: TRBJ2-5
cdr3_aa: CASSSPAVYQETQYF
cdr3_nt: TGTGCCAGCAGCTCCCCCGCGGTGTACCAAGAGACCCAGTACTTC

clone_size: -
d_call: -
v_call: TRBV29-1
j_call: TRBJ2-7
cdr3_aa: CSVLTGFYEQYF
cdr3_nt: TGCAGCGTTCTAACAGGGTTCTACGAGCAGTACTTC

clone_size: -
d_call: -
v_call: TRBV6-5
j_call: TRBJ1-4
cdr3_aa: CASSYSGIANEKLFF
cdr3_nt: TGTGCCAGCAGTTACTCGGGGATAGCTAATGAAAAACTGTTTTTT

clone_size: -
d_call: -
v_call: TRBV12-3/TRBV12-4
j_call: TRBJ1-1
cdr3_aa: CVSYSGMNTEAFF
cdr3_nt: TGTGTCAGCTACTCAGGGATGAACACTGAAGCTTTCTTT

clone_size: many
d_call: -
v_call: TRBV20-1
j_call: TRBJ2-7
cdr3_aa: CSARAEDSYEQYF
cdr3_nt: TGCAGTGCTAGAGCGGAGGATTCCTACGAGCAGTACTTC

clone_size: -
d_call: -
v_call: TRBV11-2
j_call: TRBJ1-1
cdr3_aa: CASSFWDRRGTEAFF
cdr3_nt: TGTGCCAGCAGCTTTTGGGACCGGCGGGGCACTGAAGCTTTCTTT

clone_size: few
d_call: -
v_call: TRBV5-6
j_call: TRBJ2-5
cdr3_aa: CASSQDQSDETQYF
cdr3_nt: TGCGCCAGCAGCCAAGATCAAAGCGATGAGACCCAGTACTTC

clone_size: few
d_call: TRBD1
v_call: TRBV19
j_call: TRBJ2-7
cdr3_aa: CASSMGQGFDEQYF
cdr3_nt: TGTGCCAGTAGTATGGGACAGGGGTTCGACGAGCAGTACTTC

clone_size: few
d_call: -
v_call: TRBV6-5
j_call: TRBJ1-5
cdr3_aa: CASSHRDPGDPGPQHF
cdr3_nt: TGTGCCAGCAGTCATAGGGATCCCGGCGACCCTGGTCCCCAGCATTTT

clone_size: -
d_call: TRBD1
v_call: TRBV9
j_call: TRBJ1-2
cdr3_aa: CASSVDGTGAYGYTF
cdr3_nt: TGTGCCAGCAGCGTAGACGGGACAGGGGCCTATGGCTACACCTTC

clone_size: -
d_call: -
v_call: TRBV14
j_call: TRBJ2-7
cdr3_aa: CASSHYGRTYEQYF
cdr3_nt: TGTGCCAGCAGCCATTATGGGAGGACCTACGAGCAGTACTTC

clone_size: many
d_call: TRBD1
v_call: TRBV7-6
j_call: TRBJ1-1
cdr3_aa: CASSFNRGGTEAFF
cdr3_nt: TGTGCCAGCAGCTTTAACAGGGGTGGGACTGAAGCTTTCTTT

clone_size: -
d_call: -
v_call: TRBV12-3/TRBV12-4
j_call: TRBJ1-1
cdr3_aa: CASSYPTGMNTEAFF
cdr3_nt: TGTGCCAGCAGTTATCCGACAGGCATGAACACTGAAGCTTTCTTT

clone_size: many
d_call: TRBD1
v_call: TRBV2
j_call: TRBJ2-7
cdr3_aa: CASRDRDSYEQYF
cdr3_nt: TGTGCCAGCAGGGACAGGGATTCCTACGAGCAGTACTTC

clone_size: many
d_call: -
v_call: TRBV20-1
j_call: TRBJ1-1
cdr3_aa: CSAWRGGYTEAFF
cdr3_nt: TGCAGTGCCTGGCGGGGCGGATACACTGAAGCTTTCTTT

clone_size: -
d_call: -
v_call: TRBV7-2
j_call: TRBJ2-7
cdr3_aa: CASSSPRAARYEQYF
cdr3_nt: TGTGCCAGCAGCTCGCCCCGGGCCGCCCGCTACGAGCAGTACTTC

clone_size: many
d_call: -
v_call: TRBV7-2
j_call: TRBJ1-3
cdr3_aa: CASSLAQGDSGNTIYF
cdr3_nt: TGTGCCAGCAGCTTAGCGCAAGGTGACTCTGGAAACACCATATATTTT

clone_size: many
d_call: TRBD1
v_call: TRBV7-6
j_call: TRBJ2-2
cdr3_aa: CASSFGQGTGELFF
cdr3_nt: TGTGCCAGCAGCTTCGGACAGGGCACCGGGGAGCTGTTTTTT

clone_size: -
d_call: -
v_call: TRBV19
j_call: TRBJ1-1
cdr3_aa: CASSTLGGTNTEAFF
cdr3_nt: TGTGCCAGTAGTACCCTTGGTGGAACCAACACTGAAGCTTTCTTT

clone_size: -
d_call: -
v_call: TRBV6-5
j_call: TRBJ1-5
cdr3_aa: CASSEVGRVNQHF
cdr3_nt: TGTGCCAGCAGTGAAGTAGGCAGGGTCAACCAGCATTTT

clone_size: few
d_call: -
v_call: TRBV12-3/TRBV12-4
j_call: TRBJ1-2
cdr3_aa: CASSSPGTLIEDGYTF
cdr3_nt: TGTGCCAGCAGTTCCCCCGGGACACTGATAGAGGATGGCTACACCTTC

clone_size: once
d_call: -
v_call: TRBV24-1
j_call: TRBJ1-2
cdr3_aa: CASSSTREGYGYTF
cdr3_nt: TGTGCCAGCAGTTCTACAAGGGAAGGCTATGGCTACACCTTC

clone_size: few
d_call: -
v_call: TRBV12-3/TRBV12-4
j_call: TRBJ1-1
cdr3_aa: CASRLGRAGTEAFF
cdr3_nt: TGTGCCAGCAGGCTCGGGAGGGCGGGAACTGAAGCTTTCTTT

clone_size: -
d_call: TRBD2
v_call: TRBV12-3/TRBV12-4
j_call: TRBJ2-5
cdr3_aa: CASSTSGTSGYQETQYF
cdr3_nt: TGTGCCAGCAGTACCTCTGGGACTAGCGGGTACCAAGAGACCCAGTACTTC

clone_size: -
d_call: TRBD1
v_call: TRBV7-9
j_call: TRBJ1-6
cdr3_aa: CASSPGQGPVNSPLHF
cdr3_nt: TGTGCCAGCAGCCCCGGACAGGGACCCGTCAATTCACCCCTCCACTTT

clone_size: few
d_call: -
v_call: TRBV11-2
j_call: TRBJ2-7
cdr3_aa: CASTIRGFTYEQYF
cdr3_nt: TGTGCCAGCACCATAAGAGGGTTTACCTACGAGCAGTACTTC

clone_size: -
d_call: -
v_call: TRBV6-1
j_call: TRBJ1-1
cdr3_aa: CASRPSLVTEAFF
cdr3_nt: TGTGCCAGCAGGCCTAGCCTAGTCACTGAAGCTTTCTTT

clone_size: many
d_call: TRBD1
v_call: TRBV11-2
j_call: TRBJ1-6
cdr3_aa: CASSPLGQQRSPLHF
cdr3_nt: TGTGCCAGCAGCCCACTGGGACAGCAACGTTCACCCCTCCACTTT

clone_size: few
d_call: TRBD1
v_call: TRBV15
j_call: TRBJ1-3
cdr3_aa: CATSRGRTGGYSGNTIYF
cdr3_nt: TGTGCCACCAGCAGAGGGAGGACAGGGGGCTACTCTGGAAACACCATATATTTT

clone_size: -
d_call: -
v_call: TRBV24-1
j_call: TRBJ2-5
cdr3_aa: CASSPPLSETQYF
cdr3_nt: TGTGCCAGCTCACCACCCCTCTCAGAGACCCAGTACTTC

clone_size: -
d_call: -
v_call: TRBV7-4
j_call: TRBJ1-1
cdr3_aa: CASSLDWAGYTEAFF
cdr3_nt: TGTGCCAGCAGCTTAGATTGGGCAGGGTACACTGAAGCTTTCTTT

clone_size: once
d_call: TRBD1
v_call: TRBV20-1
j_call: TRBJ2-5
cdr3_aa: CSARDSNRGRQPQYF
cdr3_nt: TGCAGTGCTAGAGACAGTAACAGGGGTCGTCAGCCCCAGTACTTC

clone_size: -
d_call: -
v_call: TRBV7-8
j_call: TRBJ2-7
cdr3_aa: CASLPGLSLYEQYF
cdr3_nt: TGTGCCAGCCTTCCCGGTCTCTCCCTCTACGAGCAGTACTTC

clone_size: few
d_call: -
v_call: TRBV6-5
j_call: TRBJ2-5
cdr3_aa: CASSFARGGLETQYF
cdr3_nt: TGTGCCAGCAGTTTCGCCAGAGGGGGATTAGAGACCCAGTACTTC

clone_size: once
d_call: -
v_call: TRBV24-1
j_call: TRBJ1-5
cdr3_aa: CATSEVLTYDQPQHF
cdr3_nt: TGTGCCACCAGTGAAGTGCTCACATACGATCAGCCCCAGCATTTT

clone_size: many
d_call: -
v_call: TRBV29-1
j_call: TRBJ2-7
cdr3_aa: CSVEGTDNYEQYF
cdr3_nt: TGCAGCGTTGAAGGGACGGATAATTACGAGCAGTACTTC

clone_size: many
d_call: -
v_call: TRBV5-6
j_call: TRBJ1-5
cdr3_aa: CASSLTRGQPQHF
cdr3_nt: TGTGCCAGCAGCTTGACAAGGGGTCAGCCCCAGCATTTT

clone_size: -
d_call: -
v_call: TRBV7-2
j_call: TRBJ2-7
cdr3_aa: CAGRTGAVNNF
cdr3_nt: TGTGCCGGCCGCACCGGGGCCGTGAACAACTTC

clone_size: many
d_call: -
v_call: TRBV6-5
j_call: TRBJ1-5
cdr3_aa: CASSAGTAWPQHF
cdr3_nt: TGTGCCAGCAGTGCCGGGACGGCATGGCCCCAGCATTTT

clone_size: -
d_call: TRBD1
v_call: TRBV12-3/TRBV12-4
j_call: TRBJ1-2
cdr3_aa: CASSVPGQGYTF
cdr3_nt: TGTGCCAGCAGTGTTCCGGGACAGGGCTACACCTTC

clone_size: -
d_call: -
v_call: TRBV9
j_call: TRBJ1-2
cdr3_aa: CASSSFGGAQGYTF
cdr3_nt: TGTGCCAGCAGCTCCTTCGGGGGGGCGCAGGGCTACACCTTC

clone_size: many
d_call: -
v_call: TRBV9
j_call: TRBJ2-2
cdr3_aa: CASSSTDRNTGELFF
cdr3_nt: TGTGCCAGCAGCTCGACCGACAGGAACACCGGGGAGCTGTTTTTT

clone_size: few
d_call: TRBD2
v_call: TRBV29-1
j_call: TRBJ2-7
cdr3_aa: CSVEAGSGRSAYEQYF
cdr3_nt: TGCAGCGTTGAAGCCGGCAGCGGGAGGTCCGCCTACGAGCAGTACTTC

clone_size: few
d_call: -
v_call: TRBV7-2
j_call: TRBJ1-1
cdr3_aa: CASSPKRGNTEAFF
cdr3_nt: TGTGCCAGCAGCCCCAAGAGGGGGAACACTGAAGCTTTCTTT

clone_size: -
d_call: TRBD2
v_call: TRBV9
j_call: TRBJ2-5
cdr3_aa: CASNRLAGESETQYF
cdr3_nt: TGTGCCAGCAACCGTCTAGCGGGGGAGTCAGAGACCCAGTACTTC

clone_size: -
d_call: TRBD2
v_call: TRBV7-8
j_call: TRBJ2-7
cdr3_aa: CASSITAGGSSYEQYF
cdr3_nt: TGTGCCAGCAGCATTACAGCGGGGGGTAGCTCCTACGAGCAGTACTTC

clone_size: many
d_call: -
v_call: TRBV29-1
j_call: TRBJ2-2
cdr3_aa: CSVDKNTGELFF
cdr3_nt: TGCAGCGTCGACAAAAACACCGGGGAGCTGTTTTTT

clone_size: -
d_call: -
v_call: TRBV5-4
j_call: TRBJ1-2
cdr3_aa: CASSSRAGGYTF
cdr3_nt: TGTGCCAGCAGCTCCAGGGCCGGGGGCTACACCTTC

clone_size: -
d_call: -
v_call: TRBV20-1
j_call: TRBJ1-5
cdr3_aa: CSARDPRGGETQHF
cdr3_nt: TGCAGTGCTAGAGATCCCCGCGGGGGAGAGACCCAGCATTTT

clone_size: -
d_call: -
v_call: TRBV20-1
j_call: TRBJ2-5
cdr3_aa: CSARVRYGDWETQYF
cdr3_nt: TGCAGTGCTAGAGTGCGGTACGGGGATTGGGAGACCCAGTACTTC

clone_size: many
d_call: -
v_call: TRBV13
j_call: TRBJ1-2
cdr3_aa: CASSNVGGYTF
cdr3_nt: TGTGCCAGCAGCAACGTGGGGGGCTACACCTTC